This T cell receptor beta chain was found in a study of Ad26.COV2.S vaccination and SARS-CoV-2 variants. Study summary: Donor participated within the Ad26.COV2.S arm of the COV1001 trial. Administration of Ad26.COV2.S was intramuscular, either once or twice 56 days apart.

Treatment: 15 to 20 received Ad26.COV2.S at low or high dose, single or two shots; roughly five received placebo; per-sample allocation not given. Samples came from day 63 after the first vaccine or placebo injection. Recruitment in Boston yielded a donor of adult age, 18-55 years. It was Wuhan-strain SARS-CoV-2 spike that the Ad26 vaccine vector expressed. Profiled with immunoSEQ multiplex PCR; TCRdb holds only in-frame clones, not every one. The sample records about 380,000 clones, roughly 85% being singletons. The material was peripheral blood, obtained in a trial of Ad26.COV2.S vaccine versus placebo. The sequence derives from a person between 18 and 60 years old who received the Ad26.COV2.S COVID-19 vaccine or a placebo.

The CDR3 here is CASSLVPRGGISTDTQYF. The CDR3 nucleotides are TGCGCCAGCAGCTTGGTCCCCCGCGGGGGGATTAGCACAGATACGCAGTATTTT. The genes are TRBV5-1 and TRBJ2-3; 8 positions agree with TRBD2. Trimming took 0 bases from V and 0 from J; bases not matched to a gene: 9. This CDR3 comprises 18 residues. The germline CDR1 and CDR2 sequences are SGHRS and YFSETQ. The entire variable domain, with the rest obtained from reference TRBV5-1 and TRBJ2-3, is as follows: KAGVTQTPRYLIKTRGQQVTLSCSPISGHRSVSWYQQTPGQGLQFLFEYFSETQRNKGNFPGRFSGRQFSNSRSEMNVSTLELGDSALYLCASSLVPRGGISTDTQYFGPGTRLTVL.